This T cell receptor (beta chain) was sequenced in a study of tumor-infiltrating lymphocytes in primary liver carcinoma. Overall study context: Resecting the tumor surgically was how the patients' primary liver carcinoma was treated. Roughly 3.65 to 8 million productive TCRbeta reads were obtained per sample, with similar numbers across tissue types.

This clonotype was counted only a few times. Its cognate antigen is unknown. This could be a read error, since a much larger clone is one nucleotide away. Germline CDR1 MNHNY, CDR2 SVGAGI (reference sequence). The CDR3 length is 14 residues. From 500 ng total RNA, TCR beta cDNA was generated with a primer in the constant region. Sequencing libraries for TCR beta derived from three nested multiplex PCR rounds that used slightly modified ARM-PCR. The first two PCR rounds used TRBV1-TRBV30 forward primers with a C-beta reverse primer, around 10 cycles each. TCRdb used MiXCR to reprocess the multiplex PCR reads, holding one entry per CDR3 protein. The sample holds hundreds of thousands of distinct CDR3 sequences, roughly 60% seen once. General observations from the study: Paired tumor-adjacent and tumor-blood samples overlapped less than tumor region pairs did. Tumors significantly exceeded blood in top-250-clone fraction (p = 0.039).

Unsorted whole blood yielded blood RNA, and germline DNA was extracted as well. The sequence came from a woman in her thirties with primary liver carcinoma and hepatitis B virus infection. What was sequenced was peripheral blood. The chain links TRBV6-6 to TRBJ2-5; 8 positions match TRBD1. CDR3 amino acids: CTSKWTGNAETQYF. The CDR3 bases are TGTACCAGCAAATGGACAGGGAACGCAGAGACCCAGTACTTC.